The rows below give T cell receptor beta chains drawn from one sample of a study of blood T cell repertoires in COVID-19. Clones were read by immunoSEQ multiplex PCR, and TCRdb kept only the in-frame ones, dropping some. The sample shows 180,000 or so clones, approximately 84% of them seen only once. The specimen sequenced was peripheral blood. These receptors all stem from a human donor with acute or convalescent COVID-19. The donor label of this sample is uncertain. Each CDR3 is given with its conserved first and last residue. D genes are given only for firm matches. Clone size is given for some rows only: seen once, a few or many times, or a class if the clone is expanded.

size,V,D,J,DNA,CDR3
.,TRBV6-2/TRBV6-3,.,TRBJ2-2,TGTGCCAGCAGCACAGACGGCTTCCGGGATAGCGGGGAGCTGTTTTTT,CASSTDGFRDSGELFF
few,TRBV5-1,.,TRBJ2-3,TGCGCCAGCAGCTCCCAGGCAGATACGCAGTATTTT,CASSSQADTQYF
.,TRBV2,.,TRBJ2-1,TGTGCCACCTCCCCCTACAATGAGCAGTTCTTC,CATSPYNEQFF
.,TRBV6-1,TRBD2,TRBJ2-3,TGTGCCAGCAGTGATATAGCGGGCGAGCAGTATTTT,CASSDIAGEQYF
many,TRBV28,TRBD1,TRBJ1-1,TGTGCCTTACAGGGGGAAGTGGGAACTGAAGCTTTCTTT,CALQGEVGTEAFF
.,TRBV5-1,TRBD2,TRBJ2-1,TGCGCCAGCAGCTCGGGGACTAGCGCGTACAATGAGCAGTTCTTC,CASSSGTSAYNEQFF
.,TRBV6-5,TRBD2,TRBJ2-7,TGTGCCAGCAGCCGCAGCCTCGGGGGGGGCGACGAGCAGTACTTC,CASSRSLGGGDEQYF
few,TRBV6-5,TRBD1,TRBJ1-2,TGTGCCAGCAAATCGCAGGGGGCCCCCGGAGGCTACACCTTC,CASKSQGAPGGYTF
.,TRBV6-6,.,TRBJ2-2,TGTGCCAGCAGTTATTATAGAGGGGAGCTGTTTTTT,CASSYYRGELFF
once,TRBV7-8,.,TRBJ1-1,TGTGCCAGCAGCCCGACTAGGCAGGGCTGGAACACTGAAGCTTTCTTT,CASSPTRQGWNTEAFF
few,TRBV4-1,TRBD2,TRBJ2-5,TGCGCCAGCAGCCCGGGGACTAGCGGGACCCAAGAGACCCAGTACTTC,CASSPGTSGTQETQYF
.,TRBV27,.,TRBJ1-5,TGTGCCAGCTGGAAGGGGGAACTCGGTCAGCCCCAGCATTTT,CASWKGELGQPQHF
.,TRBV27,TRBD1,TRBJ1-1,TGTGCCAGCAGCCGATCGACAGGGGGATTGAACACTGAAGCTTTCTTT,CASSRSTGGLNTEAFF
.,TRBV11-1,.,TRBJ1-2,TGTGCCAGCAGCTTAGAAGGCAGGGGTGGCTACACCTTC,CASSLEGRGGYTF
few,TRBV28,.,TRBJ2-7,TGTGCCAGCAGTCTCACCGGCGGGCGGGGCTCCTACGAGCAGTACTTC,CASSLTGGRGSYEQYF
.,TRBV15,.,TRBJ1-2,TGTGCCACCAGCAGAGATCAGGTTAACTATGGCTACACCTTC,CATSRDQVNYGYTF
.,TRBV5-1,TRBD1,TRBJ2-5,TGCGCCAGCAGCGCTGGGACAGGGGGCCAAGAGACCCAGTACTTC,CASSAGTGGQETQYF
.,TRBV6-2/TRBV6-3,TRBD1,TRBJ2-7,TGTGCCAGCAGTTACTTCGACAGGGTGGGAGAGCAGTACTTC,CASSYFDRVGEQYF
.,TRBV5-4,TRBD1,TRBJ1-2,TGTGCCAGCAGCTCAAAACGGGACAGTATCTATGGCTACACCTTC,CASSSKRDSIYGYTF
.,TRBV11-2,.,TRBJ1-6,TGTGCCAGCAGCCCCCCCGGTTTTAATTCACCCCTCCACTTT,CASSPPGFNSPLHF
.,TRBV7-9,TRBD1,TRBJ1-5,TGTGCCAGCAGCTCGGACAGGGCGCTTCAGCCCCAGCATTTT,CASSSDRALQPQHF
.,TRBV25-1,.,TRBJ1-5,TGTGCCAGCAGTGAACCTGGAGAGTCCAATCAGCCCCAGCATTTT,CASSEPGESNQPQHF
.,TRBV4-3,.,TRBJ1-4,TGCGCCAGCAGCCAAGATGATGGCGGTGGCTCAGCAACTAATGAAAAACTGTTTTTT,CASSQDDGGGSATNEKLFF
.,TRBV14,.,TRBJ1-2,TGTGCCAGCAGCCAAATGCTCGGGGGTTATGGCTACACCTTC,CASSQMLGGYGYTF
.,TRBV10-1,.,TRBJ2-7,TGCGCCAGCAGTGAGTCGCGCTATCCGTTCTCCTACGAGCAGTACTTC,CASSESRYPFSYEQYF
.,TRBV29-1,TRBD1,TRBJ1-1,TGCAGCGTTTCCGGACAGGGGCCGAACACTGAAGCTTTCTTT,CSVSGQGPNTEAFF
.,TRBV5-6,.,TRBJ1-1,TGTGCCAGCAGCTTAGGGAGTCTGGAAGCTTTCTTT,CASSLGSLEAFF
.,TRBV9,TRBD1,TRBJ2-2,TGTGCCAGCAGCGCCACAGGGGGCACCGGGGAGCTGTTTTTT,CASSATGGTGELFF
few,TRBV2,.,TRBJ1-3,TGTGCCAGCAGTCGCTCTGGAAACACCATATATTTT,CASSRSGNTIYF
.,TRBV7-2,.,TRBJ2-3,TGTGCCAGCAGCTTAGGCCAGCGGTACACAGATACGCAGTATTTT,CASSLGQRYTDTQYF
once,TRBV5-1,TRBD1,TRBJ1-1,TGCGCCAGCAGCCGGGGGACAGGGACGAACACTGAAGCTTTCTTT,CASSRGTGTNTEAFF
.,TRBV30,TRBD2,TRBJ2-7,TGTGCCTGGAGTACCCGGCTAGCGGGAGGTCACATCTTC,CAWSTRLAGGHIF
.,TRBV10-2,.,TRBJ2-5,TGCGCCAGCAGTGAGGAGTTGCGGCCCGGTGAGGAGACCCAGTACTTC,CASSEELRPGEETQYF
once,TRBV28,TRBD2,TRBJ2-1,TGTGCCAGCTCCGATCGGGCTAGCGGGAGCTATGAGCAGTTCTTC,CASSDRASGSYEQFF
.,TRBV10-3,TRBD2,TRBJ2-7,TGTGCCATCAGTGAGTCGACTAGCGGGACTCCCTACGAGCAGTACTTC,CAISESTSGTPYEQYF
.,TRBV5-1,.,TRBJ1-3,TGCGCCAGCAGCCTAATCGGGACTTCGGGAAACACCATATATTTT,CASSLIGTSGNTIYF
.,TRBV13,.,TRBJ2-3,TGTGCCAGCAGAGCTGAAGGGGGACGAGGCACAGATACGCAGTATTTT,CASRAEGGRGTDTQYF
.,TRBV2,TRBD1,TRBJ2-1,TGTGCCAGCAGTGAGGGACAGAGTGCCTACAATGAGCAGTTCTTC,CASSEGQSAYNEQFF
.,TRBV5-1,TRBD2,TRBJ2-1,TGCGCCAGCAGCTTAACGGGACTAGCGGCCTACAATGAGCAGTTCTTC,CASSLTGLAAYNEQFF
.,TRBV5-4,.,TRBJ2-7,TGTGCCAGCAGCTCTCAGTGTTACGAGCAGTACTTC,CASSSQCYEQYF
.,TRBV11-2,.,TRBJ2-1,TGTGCCAGCAGCCCCGGGATTTACAATGAGCAGTTCTTC,CASSPGIYNEQFF
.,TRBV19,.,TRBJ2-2,TGTGCCAGTAGTATAGAGCCCCTCTCTAGCAGCAACACCGGGGAGCTGTTTTTT,CASSIEPLSSSNTGELFF
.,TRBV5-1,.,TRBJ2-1,TGCGCCAGCAGCGACCAGGGTTCCTACAATGAGCAGTTCTTC,CASSDQGSYNEQFF
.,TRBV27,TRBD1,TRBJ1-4,TGTGCCAGCACCTCAACTGGACAGGGGAATGAAAAACTGTTTTTT,CASTSTGQGNEKLFF
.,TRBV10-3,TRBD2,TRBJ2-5,TGTGCCATCAGTGACCCTAGCGGGGCTCAAGAGACCCAGTACTTC,CAISDPSGAQETQYF
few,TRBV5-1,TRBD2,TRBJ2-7,TGCGCCAGCAGCTTGGGACGGGCGGGGGGCTCCTACGAGCAGTACTTC,CASSLGRAGGSYEQYF
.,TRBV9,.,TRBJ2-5,TGTGCCCCCACCGGGGTAGTCCAAGAGACCCAGTACTTC,CAPTGVVQETQYF
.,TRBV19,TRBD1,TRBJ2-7,TGTGCCAGTAAATCCGCGTGGACAGGGGGCGGAGAGCAGTACTTC,CASKSAWTGGGEQYF
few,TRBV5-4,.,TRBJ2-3,TGTGCCAGCAGCTTCGGTGGGAGAGGGTCCTCAGATACGCAGTATTTT,CASSFGGRGSSDTQYF
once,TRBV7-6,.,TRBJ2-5,TGTGCCAGCAGCCCAAGTTTTACAGGGTACCAAGAGACCCAGTACTTC,CASSPSFTGYQETQYF
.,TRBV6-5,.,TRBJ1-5,TGTGCCAGCAGTTACGGTCAGGGTAGCAATCAGCCCCAGCATTTT,CASSYGQGSNQPQHF
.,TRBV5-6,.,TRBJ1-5,TGTGCCAGCAGCTTGTCTAGGGCGAAGGGCCAGGGGCAGCCCCAGCATTTT,CASSLSRAKGQGQPQHF
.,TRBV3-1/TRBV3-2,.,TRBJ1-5,TGTGCCAGCAGCCAGTGGGGCAGTTCTACAAATCAGCCCCAGCATTTT,CASSQWGSSTNQPQHF